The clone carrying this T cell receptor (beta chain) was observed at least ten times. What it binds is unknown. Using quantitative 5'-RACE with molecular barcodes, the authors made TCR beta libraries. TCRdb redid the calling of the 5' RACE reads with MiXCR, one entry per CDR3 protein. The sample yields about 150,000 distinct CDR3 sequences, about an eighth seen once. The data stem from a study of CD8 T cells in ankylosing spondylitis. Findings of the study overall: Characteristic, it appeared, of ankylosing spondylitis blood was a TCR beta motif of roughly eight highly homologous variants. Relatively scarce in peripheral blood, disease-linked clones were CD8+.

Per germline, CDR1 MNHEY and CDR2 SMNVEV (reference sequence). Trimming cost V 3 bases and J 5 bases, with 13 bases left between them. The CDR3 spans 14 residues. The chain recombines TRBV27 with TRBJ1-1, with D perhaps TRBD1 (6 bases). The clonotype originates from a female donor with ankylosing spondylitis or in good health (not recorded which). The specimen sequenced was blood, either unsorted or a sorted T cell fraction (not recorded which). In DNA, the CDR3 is TGTGCCAGCAGTTTGAGGGGGTCTGGGACTGAAGCTTTCTTT. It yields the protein CASSLRGSGTEAFF.